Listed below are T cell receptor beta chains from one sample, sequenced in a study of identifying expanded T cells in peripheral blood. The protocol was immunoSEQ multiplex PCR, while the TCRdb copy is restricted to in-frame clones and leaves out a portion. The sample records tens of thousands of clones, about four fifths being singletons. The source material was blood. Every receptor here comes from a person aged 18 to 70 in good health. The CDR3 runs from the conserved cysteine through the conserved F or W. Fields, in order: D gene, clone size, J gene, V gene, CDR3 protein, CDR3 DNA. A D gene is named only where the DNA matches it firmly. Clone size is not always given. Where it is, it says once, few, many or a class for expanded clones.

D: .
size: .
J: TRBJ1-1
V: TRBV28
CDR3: CASRQGGVNTEAFF
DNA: TGTGCCAGCAGGCAAGGGGGAGTGAACACTGAAGCTTTCTTT

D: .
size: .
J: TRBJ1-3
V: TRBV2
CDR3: CASSEDAQVVDTIYF
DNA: TGTGCCAGCAGTGAAGATGCACAGGTGGTGGACACCATATATTTT

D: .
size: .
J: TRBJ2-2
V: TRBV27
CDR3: CASSLKWTANTGELFF
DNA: TGTGCCAGCAGTCTAAAATGGACTGCAAACACCGGGGAGCTGTTTTTT

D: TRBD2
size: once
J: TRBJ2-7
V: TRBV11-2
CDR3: CASSSGLAGESYEQYF
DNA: TGTGCCAGCAGCTCAGGACTAGCGGGGGAGTCCTACGAGCAGTACTTC

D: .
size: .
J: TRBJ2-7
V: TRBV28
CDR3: CASSPVTEFLNEQYF
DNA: TGTGCCAGCAGTCCAGTGACGGAGTTCTTAAACGAGCAGTACTTC

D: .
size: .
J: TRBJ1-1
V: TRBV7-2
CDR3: CASSPELNRAEAFF
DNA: TGTGCCAGCAGCCCAGAACTAAACAGGGCTGAAGCTTTCTTT

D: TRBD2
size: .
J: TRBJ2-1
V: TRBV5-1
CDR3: CASTPSGNYNEQFF
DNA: TGCGCCAGCACGCCTAGCGGTAACTACAATGAGCAGTTCTTC

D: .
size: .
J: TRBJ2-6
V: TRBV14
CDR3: CASSQGGAGANVLTF
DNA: TGTGCCAGCAGCCAAGGAGGGGCTGGGGCCAACGTCCTGACTTTC

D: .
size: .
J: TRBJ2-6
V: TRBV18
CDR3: CASSPGRISGANVLTF
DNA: TGTGCCAGCTCCCCGGGACGGATCTCTGGGGCCAACGTCCTGACTTTC

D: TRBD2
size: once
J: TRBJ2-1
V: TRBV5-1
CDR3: CASSLEPSGINEQFF
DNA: TGCGCCAGCAGCTTGGAGCCTAGCGGGATCAATGAGCAGTTCTTC

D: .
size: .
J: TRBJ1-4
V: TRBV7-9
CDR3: CASSPTWEELFF
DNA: TGTGCCAGCAGCCCTACTTGGGAGGAACTGTTTTTT

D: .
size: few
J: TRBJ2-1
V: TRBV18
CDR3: CASSQSRDPHEQFF
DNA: TGTGCCAGCTCGCAAAGCCGGGACCCCCATGAGCAGTTCTTC

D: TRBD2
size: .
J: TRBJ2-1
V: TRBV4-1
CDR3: CASSHLGRARYNEQFF
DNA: TGCGCCAGCAGCCACCTCGGGAGGGCCAGGTACAATGAGCAGTTCTTC

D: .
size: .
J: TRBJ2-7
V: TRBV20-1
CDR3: CSASLYEQYF
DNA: TGCAGTGCTAGTCTTTACGAGCAGTACTTC

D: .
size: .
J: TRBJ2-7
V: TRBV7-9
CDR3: CASSSDTSYEQYF
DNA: TGTGCCAGCAGCTCGGACACCTCCTACGAGCAGTACTTC

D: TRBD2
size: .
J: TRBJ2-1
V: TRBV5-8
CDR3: CASSIGTSGYISSYNEQFF
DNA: TGTGCCAGCAGCATCGGGACTAGCGGGTATATAAGCTCCTACAATGAGCAGTTCTTC

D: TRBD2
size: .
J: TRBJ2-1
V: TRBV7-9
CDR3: CASSQGTSGWGSSYNEQFF
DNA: TGTGCCAGCAGCCAAGGGACTAGCGGGTGGGGAAGCTCCTACAATGAGCAGTTCTTC

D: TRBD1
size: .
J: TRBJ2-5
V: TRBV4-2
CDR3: CASSQDKGAQETQYF
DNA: TGTGCCAGCAGCCAAGATAAGGGGGCCCAAGAGACCCAGTACTTC

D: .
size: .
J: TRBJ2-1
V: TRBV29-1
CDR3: CSAQGSGGNEQFF
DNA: TGCAGCGCTCAGGGATCAGGTGGTAATGAGCAGTTCTTC

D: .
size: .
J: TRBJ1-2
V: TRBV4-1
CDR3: CASSQGRDIYGYTF
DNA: TGCGCCAGCAGCCAGGGTAGGGATATCTATGGCTACACCTTC

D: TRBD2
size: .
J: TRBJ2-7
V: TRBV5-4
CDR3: CASSLGLAGTGYEQYF
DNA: TGTGCCAGCAGCCTGGGACTAGCGGGAACCGGGTACGAGCAGTACTTC

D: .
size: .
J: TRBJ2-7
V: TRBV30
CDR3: CAWYDRSEQYF
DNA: TGTGCCTGGTATGACCGGAGCGAGCAGTACTTC

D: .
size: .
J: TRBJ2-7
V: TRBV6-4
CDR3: CASSEGGGQKQYF
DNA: TGTGCCAGCAGTGAAGGGGGGGGACAGAAGCAGTACTTC

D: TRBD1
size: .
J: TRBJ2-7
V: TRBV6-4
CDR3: CASSQRQGSYEQYF
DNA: TGTGCCAGCAGCCAACGACAGGGGTCCTACGAGCAGTACTTC

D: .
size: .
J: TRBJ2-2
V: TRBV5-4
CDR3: CASSEGGNSNTGELFF
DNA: TGTGCCAGCAGCGAAGGCGGTAATTCGAACACCGGGGAGCTGTTTTTT

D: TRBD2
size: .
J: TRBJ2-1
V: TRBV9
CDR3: CASSSYSGRTDNEQFF
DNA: TGTGCCAGCAGCAGTTATAGCGGGAGGACCGACAATGAGCAGTTCTTC

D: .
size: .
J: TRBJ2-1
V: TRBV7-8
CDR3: CASSLRSFNEQFF
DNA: TGTGCCAGCAGCTTACGCAGTTTCAATGAGCAGTTCTTC

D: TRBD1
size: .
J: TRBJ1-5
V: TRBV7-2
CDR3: CASSLGDRGRPQHF
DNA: TGTGCCAGCAGCTTAGGGGACAGGGGACGACCCCAGCATTTT

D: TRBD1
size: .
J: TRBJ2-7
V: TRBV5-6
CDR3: CASSLVGQGAYEQYF
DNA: TGTGCCAGCAGCTTGGTGGGACAGGGGGCCTACGAGCAGTACTTC

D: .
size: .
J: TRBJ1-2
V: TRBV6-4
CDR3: CASSPTSDRRHGYTF
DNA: TGTGCCAGCAGCCCGACTTCCGACAGGAGGCATGGCTACACCTTC

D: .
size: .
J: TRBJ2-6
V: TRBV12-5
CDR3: CASVPNRALASGANVLTF
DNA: TGTGCTAGTGTTCCCAACAGGGCCTTGGCCTCTGGGGCCAACGTCCTGACTTTC

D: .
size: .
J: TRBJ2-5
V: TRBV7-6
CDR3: CASSLVGGQGEETQYF
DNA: TGTGCCAGCAGCTTAGTAGGGGGGCAGGGGGAAGAGACCCAGTACTTC

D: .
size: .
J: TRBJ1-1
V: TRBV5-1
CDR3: CASSLETEMTEAFF
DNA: TGCGCCAGCAGCTTGGAAACCGAGATGACTGAAGCTTTCTTT

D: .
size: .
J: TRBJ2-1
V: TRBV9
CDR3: CASSVGDYYNEQFF
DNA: TGTGCCAGCAGCGTAGGAGACTATTACAATGAGCAGTTCTTC

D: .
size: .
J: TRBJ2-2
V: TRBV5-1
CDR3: CASSSGTLTGELFF
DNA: TGCGCCAGCAGCTCCGGGACACTCACCGGGGAGCTGTTTTTT

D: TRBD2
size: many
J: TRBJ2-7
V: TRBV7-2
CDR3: CASSWGASGSAEQYF
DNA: TGTGCCAGCAGCTGGGGGGCTAGCGGGAGTGCCGAGCAGTACTTC

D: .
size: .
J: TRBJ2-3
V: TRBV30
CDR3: CAWRRQDTDTQYF
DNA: TGTGCCTGGAGGCGACAGGACACAGATACGCAGTATTTT

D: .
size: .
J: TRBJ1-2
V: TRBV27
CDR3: CASSLKLFAHEATF
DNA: TGTGCCAGCAGTTTAAAGCTCTTCGCACATGAGGCCACCTTC

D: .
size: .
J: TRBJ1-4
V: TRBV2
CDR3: CASSEATEGEREKLFF
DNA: TGTGCCAGCAGTGAAGCAACGGAGGGGGAACGGGAAAAACTGTTTTTT

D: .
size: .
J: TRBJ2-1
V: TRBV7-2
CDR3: CASSPLQGPLSEQFF
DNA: TGTGCCAGCAGCCCTTTACAGGGCCCTTTGAGTGAGCAGTTCTTC

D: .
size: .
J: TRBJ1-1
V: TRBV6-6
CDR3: CASGVQGSEAFF
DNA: TGTGCCAGCGGGGTTCAGGGCTCTGAAGCTTTCTTT

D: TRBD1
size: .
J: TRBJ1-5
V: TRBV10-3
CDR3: CAISEWTGRNQPQHF
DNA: TGTGCCATCAGTGAATGGACAGGTCGCAATCAGCCCCAGCATTTT

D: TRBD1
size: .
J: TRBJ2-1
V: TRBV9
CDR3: CASSVEPYATGMGDNEQFF
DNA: TGTGCCAGCAGCGTAGAGCCCTACGCGACAGGGATGGGGGACAATGAGCAGTTCTTC

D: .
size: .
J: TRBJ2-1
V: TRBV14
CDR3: CASSQFTGPAYNEQFF
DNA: TGTGCCAGCAGCCAATTCACAGGGCCGGCCTACAATGAGCAGTTCTTC

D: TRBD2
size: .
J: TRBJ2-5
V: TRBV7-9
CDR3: CASSLGLAGVETQYF
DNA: TGTGCCAGCAGCTTAGGACTAGCGGGAGTGGAGACCCAGTACTTC

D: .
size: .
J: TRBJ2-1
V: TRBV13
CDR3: CASSFGTSGEQFF
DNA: TGTGCCAGCAGCTTCGGGACCTCGGGTGAGCAGTTCTTC

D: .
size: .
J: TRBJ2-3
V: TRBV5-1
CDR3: CASSLEGRGADTQYF
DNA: TGCGCCAGCAGCTTGGAGGGCAGGGGAGCAGATACGCAGTATTTT

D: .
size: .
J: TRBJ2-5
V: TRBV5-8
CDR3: CASSFRGVQETQYF
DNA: TGTGCCAGCAGCTTTCGCGGAGTCCAAGAGACCCAGTACTTC

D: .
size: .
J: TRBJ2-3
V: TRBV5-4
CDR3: CASSFGSGETDTQYF
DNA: TGTGCCAGCAGCTTCGGTAGTGGGGAAACAGATACGCAGTATTTT

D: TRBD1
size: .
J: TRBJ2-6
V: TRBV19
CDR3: CASRNIINRGSGANVLTF
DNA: TGTGCCAGTAGGAATATCATTAACAGGGGTTCTGGGGCCAACGTCCTGACTTTC

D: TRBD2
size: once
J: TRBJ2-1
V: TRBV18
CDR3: CASSPRGGVLSYNEQFF
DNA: TGTGCCAGCTCACCACGGGGAGGGGTACTCTCCTACAATGAGCAGTTCTTC

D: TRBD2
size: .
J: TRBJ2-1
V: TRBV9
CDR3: CASSGTSGTNEQFF
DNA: TGTGCCAGCAGCGGGACTAGCGGGACGAATGAGCAGTTCTTC

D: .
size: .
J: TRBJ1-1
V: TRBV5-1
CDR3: CASSLEGQGNTEAFF
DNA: TGCGCCAGCAGCTTGGAGGGGCAAGGGAACACTGAAGCTTTCTTT

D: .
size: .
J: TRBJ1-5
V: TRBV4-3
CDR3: CASSQDTSGRQPQHF
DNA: TGCGCCAGCAGCCAAGATACGTCAGGGAGGCAGCCCCAGCATTTT

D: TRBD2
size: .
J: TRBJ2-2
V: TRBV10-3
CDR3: CAIGGLAGTGELFF
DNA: TGTGCCATCGGAGGACTAGCGGGGACCGGGGAGCTGTTTTTT